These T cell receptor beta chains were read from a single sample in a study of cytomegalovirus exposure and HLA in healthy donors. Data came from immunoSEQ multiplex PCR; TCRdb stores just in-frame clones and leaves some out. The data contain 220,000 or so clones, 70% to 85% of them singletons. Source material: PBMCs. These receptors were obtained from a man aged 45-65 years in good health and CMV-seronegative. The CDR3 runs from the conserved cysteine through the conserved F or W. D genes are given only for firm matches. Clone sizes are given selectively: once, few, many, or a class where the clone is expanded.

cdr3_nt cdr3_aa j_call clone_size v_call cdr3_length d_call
TGTGCCAGCAGTTTAGGGACAGGGTACGAGCAGTACTTC CASSLGTGYEQYF TRBJ2-7 few TRBV27 13 TRBD1
TGTGCCAGCAGTCCGACAGGACTAGCGGACTCCTACGAGCAGTACTTC CASSPTGLADSYEQYF TRBJ2-7 few TRBV27 16 TRBD2
TGTGCCTGGAGGGAAGACCTGGACAGGTCCGGCACTGAAGCTTTCTTT CAWREDLDRSGTEAFF TRBJ1-1 - TRBV30 16 TRBD1
TGTGCCAGCAGCCCCGACGGCATACTAATCTCCGTCGAGCAGTACTTC CASSPDGILISVEQYF TRBJ2-7 - TRBV7-8 16 -
TGTGCCAGCCGGGACAGCGCCACTGAAGCTTTCTTT CASRDSATEAFF TRBJ1-1 - TRBV25-1 12 TRBD1
TGTGCCAGCAGTGAATATACAGGGATGCGTGAGACCCAGTACTTC CASSEYTGMRETQYF TRBJ2-5 once TRBV25-1 15 -
TGCGCCAGCAGCTCGACCGCCGGGACAGGTTACGAGCAGTACTTC CASSSTAGTGYEQYF TRBJ2-7 - TRBV5-1 15 TRBD1
TGTGCCATCAGTGAGTTGAGCTATGAAGCTTTCTTT CAISELSYEAFF TRBJ1-1 - TRBV10-3 12 -
TGTGCCAGCAGCAAACCGAGGGGGACACAGGGGTTGGATTCACCCCTCCACTTT CASSKPRGTQGLDSPLHF TRBJ1-6 - TRBV21-1 18 -
TGTGCCACCGGGAGAGACGACTCCTACGAGCAGTACTTC CATGRDDSYEQYF TRBJ2-7 - TRBV10-3 13 -
TGTGCCAGCAGCCCGTCCCCGGGGGGAATAGGGAACACCATATATTTT CASSPSPGGIGNTIYF TRBJ1-3 - TRBV7-3 16 -
TGTGCCAGCAGTACAGGGTTCGAGCAGTTCTTC CASSTGFEQFF TRBJ2-1 - TRBV27 11 -
TGTGCCAGCCGAGAGACAGGGTTAGGGGAGCAGTACTTC CASRETGLGEQYF TRBJ2-7 - TRBV2 13 TRBD1
TGTGCCTGGGGAGGGAACTCCTACGAGCAGTACTTC CAWGGNSYEQYF TRBJ2-7 - TRBV30 12 -
TGTGCCAGCAGAACTGGACTAGTGGCCCACGAGCAGTACTTC CASRTGLVAHEQYF TRBJ2-7 few TRBV6-5 14 TRBD2
TGTGCCAGCAGTCCTCAGGGAATAGGCTATGGCTACACCTTC CASSPQGIGYGYTF TRBJ1-2 - TRBV2 14 -
TGTGCCAGCAACGGGGGGACTAGCACAGATACGCAGTATTTT CASNGGTSTDTQYF TRBJ2-3 - TRBV7-9 14 TRBD2
TGTGCCACCAGCAGACTGGACAGGAACCGACCCGATACGCAGTATTTT CATSRLDRNRPDTQYF TRBJ2-3 - TRBV15 16 TRBD1
TGTGCCAGCAGTGACTTCTACGAGCAGTACTTC CASSDFYEQYF TRBJ2-7 - TRBV27 11 -
TGTGCCAGCAGCCAACGCCTGGGACTAGCGGGAGGGGTGACCGGGGAGCTGTTTTTT CASSQRLGLAGGVTGELFF TRBJ2-2 - TRBV5-6 19 TRBD2
TGTGCCAGCAGCCCATCGGGAGGTGGGAGAGATACGCAGTATTTT CASSPSGGGRDTQYF TRBJ2-3 - TRBV7-3 15 TRBD2
TGCGCCAGCAGCTTGGGGACTTCCTACAATGAGCAGTTCTTC CASSLGTSYNEQFF TRBJ2-1 - TRBV5-1 14 -